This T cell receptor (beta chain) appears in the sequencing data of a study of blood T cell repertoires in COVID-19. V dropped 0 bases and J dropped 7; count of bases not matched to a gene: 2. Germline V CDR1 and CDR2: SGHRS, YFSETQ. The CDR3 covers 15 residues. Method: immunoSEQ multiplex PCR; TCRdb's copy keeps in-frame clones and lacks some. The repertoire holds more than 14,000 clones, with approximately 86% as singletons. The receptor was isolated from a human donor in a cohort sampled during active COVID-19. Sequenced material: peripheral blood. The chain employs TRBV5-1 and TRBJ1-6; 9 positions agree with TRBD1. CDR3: CASSLVDRGNSPLHF. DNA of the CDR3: TGCGCCAGCAGCTTGGTTGACAGGGGGAATTCACCCCTCCACTTT.